The rows below give T cell receptor beta chains drawn from one sample of a study of blood T cell repertoires in COVID-19. Generated by immunoSEQ multiplex PCR, the TCRdb table keeps only in-frame clones and is missing some. The data contain about 140,000 clones, roughly 88% of them singletons. The sequenced sample consisted of PBMCs or T cells enriched from blood (not recorded which). These TCRs come from a man aged 70-80 years who had been exposed to COVID-19. The CDR3 runs from the conserved cysteine through the conserved F or W. D genes are given only for firm matches. Clone size is shown for a subset of rows, as once, few, many or a class of expanded clone.

V gene	clone size	D gene	J gene	CDR3 DNA	CDR3 protein
TRBV12-3/TRBV12-4	.	.	TRBJ1-1	TGTGCCAGCAGTTTGGTGGCGGACACTGAAGCTTTCTTT	CASSLVADTEAFF
TRBV6-5	few	.	TRBJ1-1	TGTGCCAGCAGTTATCAGAATACGAACACTGAAGCTTTCTTT	CASSYQNTNTEAFF
TRBV3-1/TRBV3-2	.	.	TRBJ1-6	TGTGCCAGCAGCCTGTACTTGAGCTCCTATAATTCACCCCTCCACTTT	CASSLYLSSYNSPLHF
TRBV19	.	.	TRBJ1-2	TGTGCCAGTAGTATCCCCCGGGGGGGGCGCAACTATGGCTACACCTTC	CASSIPRGGRNYGYTF
TRBV3-1/TRBV3-2	.	TRBD2	TRBJ2-1	TGTGCCAGCAGCCTAGGACTAGCGGGGGCCTCCGGAACTAATGAGCAGTTCTTC	CASSLGLAGASGTNEQFF
TRBV28	.	TRBD1	TRBJ2-4	TGTGCCAGCAGTTCATTCGACAGGGGAGCCAAAAACATTCAGTACTTC	CASSSFDRGAKNIQYF
TRBV29-1	.	.	TRBJ1-2	TGCAGCGTGACAGTGGGGACAAACTATGGCTACACCTTC	CSVTVGTNYGYTF
TRBV27	.	.	TRBJ1-1	TGTGCCAGCAGGGAGTGGGTTTACACTGAAGCTTTCTTT	CASREWVYTEAFF
TRBV11-2	few	TRBD1	TRBJ2-7	TGTGCCAGCAGCTTCCTGACAGGGTCGGATTACGAGCAGTACTTC	CASSFLTGSDYEQYF
TRBV19	.	TRBD2	TRBJ2-7	TGTGCCAGTAGTATAAGCGGGAGGGCCGCCCACGAGCAGTACTTC	CASSISGRAAHEQYF
TRBV4-1	few	TRBD1	TRBJ1-1	TGCGCCAGCAGCCTGACAGGGGGCCATGCGAACACTGAAGCTTTCTTT	CASSLTGGHANTEAFF
TRBV6-5	.	.	TRBJ2-1	TGTGCCAGCAATCGGCAGGGCGGTTATGAGCAGTTCTTC	CASNRQGGYEQFF
TRBV5-6	.	.	TRBJ2-5	TGTGCCAGCAGCTTGCGAAGCGGTGAGACCCAGTACTTC	CASSLRSGETQYF
TRBV7-2	few	TRBD1	TRBJ1-5	TGTGCCAGCAGCAAGGGACAGGAATATCAGCCCCAGCATTTT	CASSKGQEYQPQHF
TRBV29-1	.	.	TRBJ1-1	TGCAGCCCATACGCGTATCTGAACACTGAAGCTTTCTTT	CSPYAYLNTEAFF
TRBV30	few	.	TRBJ1-5	TGTGCCTGGGATTCAGGGCCCAATCAGCCCCAGCATTTT	CAWDSGPNQPQHF